This T cell receptor beta chain emerged from a study of T cell changes during pregnancy in multiple sclerosis. Measured with immunoSEQ multiplex PCR; TCRdb has only the in-frame clones, and not every one. This table has fewer than 75,000 clones, 75% to 95% appearing once. This clone was recorded only once. In germline, CDR1 is MGHRA, CDR2 YSYEKL. This CDR3 comprises 15 residues. The trim removed 0 bases at V and 5 bases at J, leaving 2 bases unmatched. The clonotype originates from a female donor with multiple sclerosis, enrolled in a pregnancy study. The starting material was peripheral blood, obtained in the first trimester of pregnancy. The chain couples TRBV4-1 to TRBJ2-1, with 9 bases matching TRBD2. This CDR3 reads CASSQERGGDNEQFF. The DNA of the CDR3 is TGCGCCAGCAGCCAAGAGCGGGGGGGCGACAATGAGCAGTTCTTC.